This entry describes one TCR beta chain. Its antigen is not identified. The data derive from a study of shared clonotypes between healthy human individuals. General observations from the study: What limited the represented genetic and exposure-history diversity was the small number of donors.

Unsorted PBMC DNA was run through sequencing on ten immunoSEQ deep assay plates. Sequenced by immunoSEQ multiplex PCR; TCRdb stores in-frame clones only, minus some. This sample has fewer than 650,000 clones, with roughly 79% found just once. Everyone who donated was a Caucasian adult who lived in Nashville, Tennessee. Around 90 million PBMCs served as the genomic DNA source for unsorted samples. Per the germline V gene, CDR1 is KGHSH and CDR2 is LQKENI. The CDR3 consists of 14 residues. Germline trimming cut 5 bases from V and 4 bases from J; bases unmatched to any gene: 6. This TCR derives from a woman aged 40 to 50 in good health. Some clones in this sample may be carry-over from other donors' samples. Sequencing used PBMCs. The J gene is TRBJ1-1, the V gene TRBV18, with TRBD1 matching 8 bases. The CDR3 protein is CASSGQGRGTEAFF. CDR3 bases: TGTGCCAGCTCAGGACAGGGAAGGGGCACTGAAGCTTTCTTT.